This TCR beta chain is from a study of cytomegalovirus exposure and HLA in healthy donors. Generated by immunoSEQ multiplex PCR, the TCRdb table keeps only in-frame clones and is missing some. The top ten clones hold less than 3% of a sample with approximately 220,000 clones, around nine tenths of them seen once. These donors were members of the approximately 110-subject validation cohort, a group separate from the approximately 620-subject first cohort. The V end lost 3 bases, the J end lost 7 bases, and 10 bases lay between the germline ends. Germline assignment: CDR1 SGHDT and CDR2 YYEEEE. CDR3 size: 12 residues. This clone was recorded many times. Its antigen is still unknown. Whole-study results and caveats: TCR beta chains numbering roughly 150 were designated cytomegalovirus-associated.

V and J are TRBV5-6 and TRBJ1-1; D unclear. Sequencing used PBMCs. The receptor was isolated from a man aged 18 to 30 in good health and CMV-seronegative. The CDR3 loop reads CASSSSPYEAFF. The DNA of the CDR3 is TGTGCCAGCAGCTCTAGCCCGTATGAAGCTTTCTTT.